These 26 T cell receptor beta chains were all obtained from the same sample, sequenced in a study of T cells in Graves' hyperthyroidism and ophthalmopathy. TCR beta CDR3 sequences were amplified from RNA transcripts. Researchers ran a first-round RT-PCR on the TCR CDR3 using the HTBI primer set. TCRdb reprocessed the multiplex PCR reads via MiXCR and lists one record per CDR3 protein. The table has a few hundred thousand distinct CDR3 sequences, about 19% seen once. The sample consisted of blood. All receptors derive from a man over 45 with Graves' ophthalmopathy.

There are many counts of this clonotype. Here the CDR3 DNA reads TGTGCCAGCAACTACGGGGGAAATGAAAAACTGTTTTTT. Residues: CASNYGGNEKLFF. The chain recombines TRBV2 with TRBJ1-4; D is perhaps TRBD1 (5 bases). The CDR3 covers 13 residues. Trimming stripped 7 bases from V and 5 bases from J, with 11 bases between. Germline CDR1 reads SNHLY; CDR2 reads FYNNEI.

This clonotype has at least ten counts. This sequence joins TRBV5-1 and TRBJ2-1, with 9 bases identical to TRBD1. The CDR3 is 15 amino acids. CDR1 and CDR2 (germline): SGHRS, YFSETQ. The trim removed 3 bases at V and 3 bases at J, leaving 4 bases unmatched. The CDR3 is CASSWGQGVYNEQFF. The DNA for the CDR3 is TGCGCCAGCAGCTGGGGACAGGGAGTCTACAATGAGCAGTTCTTC.

This clonotype was detected many times. The CDR3 nucleotides are TGTGCCAGCAGCTTGGGTCCGACAGGGACCTACGAGCAGTACTTC. Its translation is CASSLGPTGTYEQYF. The chain carries TRBV5-6 and TRBJ2-7; 7 bases map to TRBD1. Germline values: CDR1 SGHDT, CDR2 YYEEEE. The CDR3 length is 15 residues. V dropped 0 bases and J dropped 2; count of bases not matched to a gene: 5.

The V call is TRBV13, the J call TRBJ2-1; TRBD1 matches 9 bases. The CDR3 covers 14 residues. V dropped 5 bases and J dropped 2; count of bases not matched to a gene: 1. Germline V gene lookup returns CDR1 PRHDT and CDR2 FYEKMQ (reference sequence). The CDR3 here is CASSRQGAYNEQFF. In DNA, the CDR3 is TGTGCCAGCAGCCGACAGGGGGCCTACAATGAGCAGTTCTTC.

V usage is TRBV25-1 and J usage is TRBJ2-1; 7 bases map to TRBD1. The CDR3 length is 16 residues. Per the germline V gene, CDR1 is MGHDK and CDR2 is SYGVNS. The junction had 7 bases not matched to a gene; V was cut back by 2 bases and J by 3 bases. CDR3 DNA: TGTGCCAGCAGTGAAAAAGGACAGGCAAACTACAATGAGCAGTTCTTC. Translating it yields CASSEKGQANYNEQFF. Filled out from reference TRBV25-1 and TRBJ2-1, the complete variable domain reads EADIYQTPRYLVIGTGKKITLECSQTMGHDKMYWYQQDPGMELHLIHYSYGVNSTEKGDLSSESTVSRIRTEHFPLTLESARPSHTSQYLCASSEKGQANYNEQFFGPGTRLTVL.

The V gene is TRBV25-1, the J gene TRBJ2-7; D is undetermined. There are 14 residues in the CDR3. V was trimmed by 1 base and J by 0 bases, leaving 7 bases between them. The V gene's germline CDR1 is MGHDK and CDR2 SYGVNS. The CDR3 DNA reads TGTGCCAGCAGTGAATTCGGTGACTCCTACGAGCAGTACTTC. The encoded protein is CASSEFGDSYEQYF.

Ten or more counts support this clonotype. The chain employs TRBV2 and TRBJ2-7, with 10 nucleotides matching TRBD1. This CDR3 contains 13 residues. Germline V gene lookup returns CDR1 SNHLY and CDR2 FYNNEI. V shed 8 bases, J shed 6 bases, and the junction held 7 bases outside the gene matches. The CDR3 spells CASHRDRGAEQYF. For the CDR3, the DNA is TGTGCCAGCCACCGGGACAGGGGCGCCGAGCAGTACTTC.

This clonotype was recorded at least ten times. The chain carries TRBV3-1 and TRBJ2-7, with D tentatively TRBD1 (6 bases). Germline V gives CDR1 LGHDT, CDR2 YNNKEL (reference sequence). The germline V and J ends were trimmed by 4 bases and 4 bases, with 8 bases remaining between them. The CDR3 has 12 residues. The CDR3 spells CASSPDRYEQYF. DNA for the CDR3: TGTGCCAGCAGCCCTGACAGGTACGAGCAGTACTTC.

This clonotype was found a few times. The rearrangement uses TRBV10-2 and TRBJ1-5; D not resolved. V lost 7 bases and J 1 base, leaving 17 bases between the germline ends. This CDR3 region has 16 residues. CDR1 and CDR2 (germline): WSHSY, SAAADI. The DNA for the CDR3 is TGCGCCAGCACCCGAAGGAAGAGGCGGAGCAATCAGCCCCAGCATTTT. Its translation is CASTRRKRRSNQPQHF.

The chain employs TRBV10-3 and TRBJ1-5; the D gene is possibly TRBD1 (6 bases). This CDR3 is 13 amino acids long. The ends were cut back, 10 bases at V and 6 bases at J, with 16 bases in the middle. In germline, CDR1 is ENHRY, CDR2 SYGVKD. The CDR3 reads CASGIKGGQPQHF. CDR3 DNA sequence: TGTGCCAGCGGGATTAAGGGGGGTCAGCCCCAGCATTTT.

This clonotype was detected ten times or more. CDR3 in amino acids: CASSEARNEQFF. The CDR3 DNA follows: TGTGCCAGCAGTGAAGCGAGGAATGAGCAGTTCTTC. The rearrangement uses TRBV6-1 and TRBJ2-1; no firm D call. Germline CDR1 MNHNS, CDR2 SASEGT. V was pared by 0 bases and J by 7 bases, with 4 bases between. The CDR3 sequence is 12 residues long.

This clonotype was seen a handful of times. The genes are TRBV6-5 and TRBJ1-2; a possible D gene is TRBD1 (6 bases). With 2 bases removed from V and 5 bases from J, the gap between germline ends came to 15 bases. CDR1 is MNHEY, CDR2 SVGAGI, per germline. The CDR3 has 15 amino acids. CDR3 nucleotide sequence: TGTGCCAGCAGTTACCGTCAGGGGCAGCGGTATGGCTACACCTTC. This codes for CASSYRQGQRYGYTF.

The chain uses TRBV19 and TRBJ2-5; D perhaps matches TRBD1 (5 bases). Per germline, CDR1 LNHDA and CDR2 SQIVND (reference sequence). V lost 4 bases, J lost 1 base, and 13 bases lay in between. The CDR3 contains 15 residues. The CDR3 DNA sequence: TGTGCCAGTAGTAGAGAGACAGCGATCCAAGAGACCCAGTACTTC. Its translation is CASSRETAIQETQYF.

This clonotype was seen repeatedly, ten times or more. The genes are TRBV30 and TRBJ2-1; no clear D gene. Trimming removed 1 base from V and 6 bases from J, with 4 bases in between. This CDR3 spans 11 amino acids. From germline, CDR1 is GTSNPN and CDR2 SVGIG (reference sequence). The CDR3 reads CAWSGTNEQFF. The CDR3 DNA reads as TGTGCCTGGAGTGGTACCAATGAGCAGTTCTTC.

This clonotype was detected a few times. The chain uses TRBV5-1 and TRBJ2-1, with 8 bases lining up with TRBD2. This CDR3 spans 14 amino acids. Per germline, CDR1 SGHRS and CDR2 YFSETQ. Unmatched junction bases numbered 7, after V lost 4 bases and J lost 7 bases. CDR3 DNA sequence: TGCGCCAGCAGCGTGACTAGCGTCAGGAATGAGCAGTTCTTC. The encoded protein is CASSVTSVRNEQFF.

This clonotype has only a few counts. The J gene is TRBJ1-5, the V gene TRBV5-1, with D hard to call. The CDR3 length is 13 residues. Deletions cut 0 bases from V and 7 bases from J, with 8 bases between. Looked up from germline, CDR1 is SGHRS and CDR2 is YFSETQ. DNA for the CDR3: TGCGCCAGCAGCTTGGGGGCGGGGCAGCCCCAGCATTTT. Amino acid sequence: CASSLGAGQPQHF. Together with reference TRBV5-1 and TRBJ1-5, the CDR3 gives the full variable domain: KAGVTQTPRYLIKTRGQQVTLSCSPISGHRSVSWYQQTPGQGLQFLFEYFSETQRNKGNFPGRFSGRQFSNSRSEMNVSTLELGDSALYLCASSLGAGQPQHFGDGTRLSIL.

V gene TRBV10-3 combines with J gene TRBJ1-4; D is possibly TRBD1 (5 bases). The CDR3 spans 12 residues. The V gene lost 6 bases and the J gene lost 4 bases, with 6 bases spanning the gap. CDR1 ENHRY and CDR2 SYGVKD come from the germline V gene. CDR3 bases: TGTGCCATCAGGGGGGATAATGAAAAACTGTTTTTT. It encodes CAIRGDNEKLFF.

This clonotype appeared many times. The genes are TRBV5-6 and TRBJ2-5, with 8 bases that match TRBD2. V gave up 5 bases and J gave up 5 bases; unmatched junction bases: 8. The CDR3 has 14 amino acids. Looked up from germline, CDR1 is SGHDT and CDR2 is YYEEEE. CDR3 residues: CASSPLAAGETQYF. The CDR3 DNA follows: TGTGCCAGCAGTCCACTAGCGGCTGGCGAGACCCAGTACTTC.

This clonotype was detected many times. The gene calls are TRBV2 and TRBJ2-7; the D gene is possibly TRBD1 (6 bases). The CDR3 has 14 residues. V lost 8 bases and J 1 base, leaving 15 bases between the germline ends. Germline V gives CDR1 SNHLY, CDR2 FYNNEI. The CDR3 spells CASELSGVSYEQYF. The CDR3, as DNA: TGTGCCAGCGAACTATCAGGGGTTTCCTACGAGCAGTACTTC.

This chain joins TRBV7-2 and TRBJ1-2; no clear D gene. The CDR3 is 14 residues long. The germline V gene has CDR1 SGHTA and CDR2 FQGNSA. V dropped 3 bases and J dropped 3 bases, with 11 bases sitting between them. Here the CDR3 reads CASSLSQDYYGYTF. The CDR3 region has the DNA TGTGCCAGCAGCTTGAGTCAGGATTACTATGGCTACACCTTC. The complete variable domain, with remaining parts taken from reference TRBV7-2 and TRBJ1-2, reads GAGVSQSPSNKVTEKGKDVELRCDPISGHTALYWYRQSLGQGLEFLIYFQGNSAPDKSGLPSDRFSAERTGGSVSTLTIQRTQQEDSAVYLCASSLSQDYYGYTFGSGTRLTVV.

This clonotype was recorded many times. In nucleotides, the CDR3 is TGTGCCAGCAGTCCCCGCCCGGCCCGAGGCACTGAAGCTTTCTTT. This codes for CASSPRPARGTEAFF. The chain employs TRBV6-1 and TRBJ1-1; no clear D. Germline CDR1 reads MNHNS; CDR2 reads SASEGT. The CDR3 covers 15 residues. V was pared by 5 bases and J by 4 bases, with 17 bases between.

This clonotype has ten or more counts. The V and J genes are TRBV11-1 and TRBJ1-4; D is uncertain. Germline lookup yields CDR1 SGHAT and CDR2 FQDESV (reference sequence). The CDR3 loop spans 14 amino acids. Trimming cost V 5 bases and J 6 bases, with 13 bases left between them. The CDR3 bases are TGTGCCAGCAGCGCTAGGTTCGAAGATGAAAAACTGTTTTTT. The encoded protein is CASSARFEDEKLFF.

This chain joins TRBV20-1 and TRBJ2-7; no reliable D call. Trimming stripped 6 bases from V and 4 bases from J, with 19 bases between. The CDR3 extends over 14 amino acids. CDR1 and CDR2 from the germline V gene are DFQATT and SNEGSKA (reference sequence). The CDR3 DNA sequence: TGCAGTGCCGTCTCTCGGTCTTACCAGTACGAGCAGTACTTC. It translates to CSAVSRSYQYEQYF.

This clonotype was found many times. This chain uses TRBV14 with TRBJ2-7; no reliable D call. V lost 2 bases and J lost 0, with 11 bases in between. CDR1 and CDR2 from the germline V gene are SGHDN and FVKESK. This CDR3 spans 15 amino acids. CDR3 residues: CASSQTLGSSYEQYF. DNA for the CDR3: TGTGCCAGCAGCCAAACCCTGGGCAGCTCCTACGAGCAGTACTTC.

V usage is TRBV6-1 and J usage is TRBJ2-7, with 8 bases matching TRBD1. The length of the CDR3 is 16 residues. J gave up 0 bases and V 5 bases, and 9 bases lay outside the gene matches. From germline, CDR1 is MNHNS and CDR2 SASEGT. This CDR3 reads CASSPGTGKASYEQYF. In nucleotides, the CDR3 is TGTGCCAGCAGTCCCGGGACAGGAAAGGCCTCCTACGAGCAGTACTTC.

This clonotype has a count of ten or more. V usage is TRBV28 and J usage is TRBJ2-1; D is uncertain. There are 13 residues in the CDR3. CDR1 MDHEN and CDR2 SYDVKM come from the germline V gene. Deletions cut 6 bases from V and 4 bases from J, with 10 bases between. The CDR3 region has the DNA TGTGCCAGCAGCTTAGGCCGATACAATGAGCAGTTCTTC. Translation gives CASSLGRYNEQFF.